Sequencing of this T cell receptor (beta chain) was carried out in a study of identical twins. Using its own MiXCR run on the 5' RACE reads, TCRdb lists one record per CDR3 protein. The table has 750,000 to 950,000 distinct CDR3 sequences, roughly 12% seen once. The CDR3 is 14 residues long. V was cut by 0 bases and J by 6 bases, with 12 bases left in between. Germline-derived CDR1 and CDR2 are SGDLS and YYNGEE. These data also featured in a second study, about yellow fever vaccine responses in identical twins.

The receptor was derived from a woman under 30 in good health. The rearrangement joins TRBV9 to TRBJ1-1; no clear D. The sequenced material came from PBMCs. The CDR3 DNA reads TGTGCCAGCAGCGTAGGTGGTTATAGTTCTGAAGCTTTCTTT. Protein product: CASSVGGYSSEAFF. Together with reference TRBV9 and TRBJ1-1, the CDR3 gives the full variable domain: DSGVTQTPKHLITATGQRVTLRCSPRSGDLSVYWYQQSLDQGLQFLIQYYNGEERAKGNILERFSAQQFPDLHSELNLSSLELGDSALYFCASSVGGYSSEAFFGQGTRLTVV.